Presented here are 15 T cell receptor beta chains from one specimen sequenced in a study of cytomegalovirus exposure and HLA in healthy donors. The study ran its PCR with 60 Vbeta and 13 Jbeta primers. Method: immunoSEQ multiplex PCR; TCRdb's copy keeps in-frame clones and lacks some. The sample has about 180,000 clones; 84% are singletons. The sequenced sample consisted of PBMCs. All receptors come from a man younger than 45 in good health and CMV-seronegative.

The rearrangement joins TRBV19 to TRBJ2-5, with D possibly TRBD1 on 6 matching bases. CDR3 size: 15 residues. CDR1 and CDR2 from the germline V gene are LNHDA and SQIVND (reference sequence). V gave up 1 base and J gave up 4 bases, with 13 bases separating them. This chain's CDR3 is CASSIGPGAGETQYF. The CDR3, as DNA: TGTGCCAGTAGTATAGGACCAGGGGCTGGAGAGACCCAGTACTTC.

J is TRBJ2-2 and V is TRBV7-2; D not certain. Trimming pared 5 bases from V and 3 bases from J, leaving 7 bases between. Germline V gene lookup returns CDR1 SGHTA and CDR2 FQGNSA. The CDR3 runs to 13 residues. CDR3 protein: CASSQRDTGELFF. The CDR3 DNA sequence: TGTGCCAGCAGCCAGCGTGACACCGGGGAGCTGTTTTTT.

The chain recombines TRBV27 with TRBJ2-1; D remains ambiguous. Germline lookup yields CDR1 MNHEY and CDR2 SMNVEV (reference sequence). This CDR3 is 15 amino acids long. V was shortened by 3 bases and J by 2 bases, with 11 bases between the two germline ends. The CDR3 is CASSFWPVTYNEQFF. The CDR3 coding sequence is TGTGCCAGCAGTTTTTGGCCAGTAACCTACAATGAGCAGTTCTTC.

The V gene is TRBV5-3, the J gene TRBJ1-1, with D unclear. TRBV5-3 is reported as an ORF; its role is uncertain. V was pared by 3 bases and J by 1 base, with 7 bases between. This CDR3 region has 13 residues. CDR3 coding DNA: TGTGCCAGAAGCTGGAGGGAGAACACTGAAGCTTTCTTT. This gives the protein CARSWRENTEAFF.

The chain carries TRBV30 and TRBJ1-2; 9 bases are a match to TRBD1. The V gene end was trimmed by 4 bases and the J gene end by 7 bases; junction bases not matched to a gene: 10. This CDR3 spans 14 amino acids. Germline assignment: CDR1 GTSNPN and CDR2 SVGIG (reference sequence). This CDR3 reads CAWTNTGQGAGYTF. CDR3 sequence (DNA): TGTGCCTGGACCAACACGGGACAGGGAGCTGGCTACACCTTC.

The V gene is TRBV9, the J gene TRBJ2-3; 11 positions match TRBD2. Germline CDR1 SGDLS, CDR2 YYNGEE. The CDR3 spans 16 residues. J was trimmed by 8 bases and V by 2 bases; bases with no gene match: 10. CDR3 nucleotides: TGTGCCAGCAGCGTGACCTTACTAGCGGGAGTAGGTACGCAGTATTTT. This gives the protein CASSVTLLAGVGTQYF. Filled out from reference TRBV9 and TRBJ2-3, the complete variable domain reads DSGVTQTPKHLITATGQRVTLRCSPRSGDLSVYWYQQSLDQGLQFLIQYYNGEERAKGNILERFSAQQFPDLHSELNLSSLELGDSALYFCASSVTLLAGVGTQYFGPGTRLTVL.

The V gene is TRBV9, the J gene TRBJ2-7; 9 bases map to TRBD1. With V trimmed by 2 bases and J by 5 bases, 5 bases remained unmatched. This CDR3 is 14 amino acids long. Germline assignment: CDR1 SGDLS and CDR2 YYNGEE. The CDR3 region is CASSVTGGYDEQYF. Here the CDR3 DNA reads TGTGCCAGCAGCGTGACAGGGGGGTACGACGAGCAGTACTTC.

This clone was detected only once. J is TRBJ2-1 and V is TRBV19; D unresolved. The ends were cut back, 5 bases at V and 6 bases at J, with 8 bases in the middle. This CDR3 is built from 12 residues. The germline CDR1 and CDR2 sequences are LNHDA and SQIVND (reference sequence). The CDR3 spells CASSDLSNEQFF. CDR3 bases: TGTGCCAGTAGTGACTTATCCAATGAGCAGTTCTTC. The variable domain in full, with the rest retrieved from reference TRBV19 and TRBJ2-1, is DGGITQSPKYLFRKEGQNVTLSCEQNLNHDAMYWYRQDPGQGLRLIYYSQIVNDFQKGDIAEGYSVSREKKESFPLTVTSAQKNPTAFYLCASSDLSNEQFFGPGTRLTVL.

This clone was seen more than once but under ten times. As DNA, the CDR3 is TGTGCCAGCAGCCCTCGGGTAGGAGAAAATGAGCAGTTCTTC. Protein: CASSPRVGENEQFF. The chain links TRBV21-1 to TRBJ2-1; no DNA check was done on the table's D call, TRBD2. TRBV21-1 is a pseudogene locus. The CDR3 has 14 residues.

This chain joins TRBV16 and TRBJ1-1; possible D gene TRBD1, 6 bases. V lost 4 bases, J lost 2 bases, and 11 bases lay in between. The CDR3 length is 14 residues. Germline CDR1 reads KGHSY; CDR2 reads FQNENV. CDR3 region: CASSLGRGNTEAFF. CDR3 in DNA: TGTGCCAGCAGCCTTGGCAGGGGCAACACTGAAGCTTTCTTT.

This clone was observed once. The germline gene is not matched at one end of the junction; a read error may be the cause. The CDR3 here is CSSSSSPGGYTF. The CDR3 DNA is TGTTCCAGCAGCTCCAGTCCAGGGGGCTACACCTTC. J is TRBJ1-2 and V is TRBV7-9; maybe TRBD1 (5 bases). The CDR3 has 12 amino acids. Germline assignment: CDR1 SEHNR and CDR2 FQNEAQ (reference sequence).

This clone showed up just once. This chain uses TRBV27 with TRBJ1-4; 10 nucleotides line up with TRBD1. Germline assignment: CDR1 MNHEY and CDR2 SMNVEV (reference sequence). J was trimmed by 6 bases and V by 5 bases; bases with no gene match: 6. This CDR3 is 15 amino acids long. The CDR3 DNA follows: TGTGCCAGCAGTCCAAGGACAGGGGGTTATGAAAAACTGTTTTTT. Its translation is CASSPRTGGYEKLFF.

This chain joins TRBV5-1 and TRBJ2-7; 11 bases line up with TRBD1. V lost 4 bases to trimming and J lost 3 bases; unmatched junction nucleotides: 3. Germline V gene lookup returns CDR1 SGHRS and CDR2 YFSETQ. The CDR3 runs to 14 residues. CDR3 sequence reads: CASSRTGGSYEQYF. The CDR3 bases are TGCGCCAGCAGCCGGACAGGGGGCAGCTACGAGCAGTACTTC.

CDR3 sequence (DNA): TGCGCCAGCAGCTTGGTACCTAGCGGGGGCGGCACCTCCTACAATGAGCAGTTCTTC. It codes for CASSLVPSGGGTSYNEQFF. The rearrangement uses TRBV5-1 and TRBJ2-1; 10 bases align to TRBD2. The V and J ends lost 0 bases and 0 bases, in that order; junction bases with no gene match: 9. The CDR3 contains 19 residues. CDR1 is SGHRS and CDR2 is YFSETQ in the germline V gene.

This chain uses TRBV2 with TRBJ1-1, with TRBD1 identical over 7 bases. CDR1 SNHLY and CDR2 FYNNEI come from the germline V gene. There are 14 residues in the CDR3. V dropped 6 bases and J dropped 1; count of bases not matched to a gene: 5. The CDR3 DNA reads as TGTGCCAGCAGGGGGACAGAGAAGAACACTGAAGCTTTCTTT. Amino acids: CASRGTEKNTEAFF. The whole variable domain, remainder taken from reference TRBV2 and TRBJ1-1, is EPEVTQTPSHQVTQMGQEVILRCVPISNHLYFYWYRQILGQKVEFLVSFYNNEISEKSEIFDDQFSVERPDGSNFTLKIRSTKLEDSAMYFCASRGTEKNTEAFFGQGTRLTVV.